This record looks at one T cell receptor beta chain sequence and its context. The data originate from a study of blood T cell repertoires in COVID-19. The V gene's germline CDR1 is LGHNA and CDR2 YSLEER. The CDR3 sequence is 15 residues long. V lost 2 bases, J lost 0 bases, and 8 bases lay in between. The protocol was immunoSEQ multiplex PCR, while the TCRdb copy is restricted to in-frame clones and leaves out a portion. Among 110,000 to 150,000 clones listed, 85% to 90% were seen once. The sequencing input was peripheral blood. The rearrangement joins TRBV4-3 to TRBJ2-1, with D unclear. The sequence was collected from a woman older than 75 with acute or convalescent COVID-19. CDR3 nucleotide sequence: TGCGCCAGCAGCCAAACGACAAGCTCCTACAATGAGCAGTTCTTC. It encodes CASSQTTSSYNEQFF.